The rows below give T cell receptor beta chains drawn from one sample of a study of blood T cell dynamics during melanoma immunotherapy. Measured with immunoSEQ multiplex PCR; TCRdb has only the in-frame clones, and not every one. The sample records 11,000 to 15,000 clones, 70% to 90% being singletons. The sample in question was blood, obtained from a patient treated with checkpoint blockade. These receptors came from a human donor with melanoma. Each CDR3 is given with its conserved first and last residue. The D gene is left open where the match is weak. For some rows the clone size is stated as once, few or many, or as a class when expanded; others skip it.

v_gene	j_gene	d_gene	abundance	CDR3nt	CDR3aa
TRBV20-1	TRBJ2-5	NA	NA	TGCAGTGCTAGCGTACCGGAGGCCCAGTACTTC	CSASVPEAQYF
TRBV6-5	TRBJ2-3	TRBD2	NA	TGTGCCAGCAGGGCAGCGGGGGGGCCAGATACGCAGTATTTT	CASRAAGGPDTQYF
TRBV6-1	TRBJ2-1	NA	NA	TGTGCCAGCAGTGATGGACGGGTTCGGGGTGAGCAGTTCTTC	CASSDGRVRGEQFF
TRBV5-4	TRBJ1-1	NA	NA	TGTGCCAGCAGCTTGGCGGGGAACACTGAAGCTTTCTTT	CASSLAGNTEAFF
TRBV29-1	TRBJ1-1	TRBD1	NA	TGCAGCGGTGCTACAGGGGAGGGCACTGAAGCTTTCTTT	CSGATGEGTEAFF
TRBV5-5	TRBJ1-2	NA	NA	TGTGCCAGCAGCTTGACTCTACCGAGACCTAACTATGGCTACACCTTC	CASSLTLPRPNYGYTF
TRBV15	TRBJ1-1	NA	NA	TGTGCCACCAGCAGAGAAACCGGGACATCGAACACTGAAGCTTTCTTT	CATSRETGTSNTEAFF
TRBV19	TRBJ1-2	NA	NA	TGTGCCACCTCCGAGTTGACCACTTCCCTCTATGGCTACACCTTC	CATSELTTSLYGYTF
TRBV11-2	TRBJ2-5	NA	once	TGTGCCAGCAGCTTTAGAGGCCCACAAGAGACCCAGTACTTC	CASSFRGPQETQYF
TRBV10-3	TRBJ2-3	NA	once	TGTGCCATCAGTACGGCAGGGCCAGATACGCAGTATTTT	CAISTAGPDTQYF
TRBV6-5	TRBJ2-5	NA	NA	TGTGCCAGCAGTTACGTTCAGGGGCAGACCCAGTACTTC	CASSYVQGQTQYF
TRBV9	TRBJ2-3	NA	NA	TGTGCCAGCAGCTCCGATACTAGTCGCGATACGCAGTATTTT	CASSSDTSRDTQYF
TRBV30	TRBJ2-5	NA	NA	TGTGCCTGGAGTACGTCGGTAGGAGGGTTCGTACGAGAGACCCAGTACTTC	CAWSTSVGGFVRETQYF
TRBV5-5	TRBJ2-7	NA	once	TGTGCCGGCGGTGGGAGTGGCTCTACCTACGAGCAGTACTTC	CAGGGSGSTYEQYF
TRBV5-4	TRBJ2-4	NA	once	TGTGCCAGCAGCCAGGACGGGTCACAGGGCATTCAGTACTTC	CASSQDGSQGIQYF
TRBV19	TRBJ2-5	NA	NA	TGTGCCAGTAGTAGGGCCCTCCAGGGGAGCGGGACCCAGTACTTC	CASSRALQGSGTQYF
TRBV6-6	TRBJ2-3	TRBD2	NA	TGTGCCAGCCTGAATAGCGGGGGGCCCACAGATACGCAGTATTTT	CASLNSGGPTDTQYF
TRBV7-9	TRBJ1-2	NA	NA	TGTGCCAGCAGCCGAACGACTGGGGGCTACACCTTC	CASSRTTGGYTF
TRBV5-1	TRBJ2-5	NA	NA	TGCGCCAGCAGCCCCCTCTCTACTACCTCAGGAGAGACCCAGTACTTC	CASSPLSTTSGETQYF
TRBV7-7	TRBJ2-5	NA	NA	TGTGCCAGCAGCTCTCAGGGGTACCAAGAGACCCAGTACTTC	CASSSQGYQETQYF
TRBV5-4	TRBJ1-1	NA	NA	TGTGCCAGCAGCTCACGGGAGAACACTGAAGCTTTCTTT	CASSSRENTEAFF
TRBV4-3	TRBJ1-2	NA	NA	TGCGCCAGCAGCCAACGTGTGGAAGCTAACTATGGCTACACCTTC	CASSQRVEANYGYTF
TRBV19	TRBJ2-5	TRBD2	NA	TGTGCCAGTAGCCAGCGGGGTACTCAAGAGACCCAGTACTTC	CASSQRGTQETQYF
TRBV2	TRBJ1-5	NA	few	TGTGCCAGCACCCCAGGATCACAGCCCCAGCATTTT	CASTPGSQPQHF
TRBV19	TRBJ2-5	TRBD1	NA	TGTGCCAGTAGTACGCAGACAGGGGGCGCAGAGACCCAGTACTTC	CASSTQTGGAETQYF
TRBV4-1	TRBJ1-2	TRBD1	NA	TGCGCCAGCAGCCAAGAGGGACAGTCCTATGGCTACACCTTC	CASSQEGQSYGYTF
TRBV7-9	TRBJ1-1	NA	NA	TGTGCCAGCAGCCCCCCGACAGTCATGAACACTGAAGCTTTCTTT	CASSPPTVMNTEAFF
TRBV29-1	TRBJ1-2	TRBD1	NA	TGCAGCGTCGGACAGGGGATCAATGGCTACACCTTC	CSVGQGINGYTF
TRBV18	TRBJ1-4	NA	NA	TGTGCCAGCTCACCAGTGGGTGGTAGCGAAAAACTGTTTTTT	CASSPVGGSEKLFF
TRBV6-1	TRBJ2-7	NA	NA	TGTGCCAGCAGTGAAGGACGGCTAGTAAGCGAGCAGTACTTC	CASSEGRLVSEQYF
TRBV19	TRBJ1-5	NA	NA	TGTGCCAGTAGTACAGGGATGGGCAATCAGCCCCAGCATTTT	CASSTGMGNQPQHF
TRBV5-1	TRBJ1-1	NA	NA	TGCGCCAGCAGCTTGGCCGGGGGACTCACTGAAGCTTTCTTT	CASSLAGGLTEAFF
TRBV30	TRBJ1-5	NA	NA	TGTGCCTGGAGTGTGATCGGTTTGGGGCAGCCCCAGCATTTT	CAWSVIGLGQPQHF
TRBV4-1	TRBJ2-1	NA	NA	TGCGCCAGCAGCCCTCAACAGGGAAGCAACAATGAGCAGTTCTTC	CASSPQQGSNNEQFF
TRBV7-9	TRBJ2-7	NA	NA	TGTGCCAGCAGCTTAGATGGGGGGATTTACGAGCAGTACTTC	CASSLDGGIYEQYF
TRBV4-3	TRBJ1-2	TRBD1	NA	TGCGCCAGCAGCCAAGAAGGACAGGGCGGGGACTACACCTTC	CASSQEGQGGDYTF
TRBV5-8	TRBJ1-1	NA	few	TGTGCCAGCAGCTTGGAGGGTATGAACACTGAAGCTTTCTTT	CASSLEGMNTEAFF
TRBV25-1	TRBJ2-3	NA	NA	TGTGCCAGCAGACCCGGGGGTCCCCCCACAGATACGCAGTATTTT	CASRPGGPPTDTQYF
TRBV10-3	TRBJ1-6	TRBD1	NA	TGTGCCATCAGTGAGGGACAGGCACTCAATAATTCACCCCTCCACTTT	CAISEGQALNNSPLHF
TRBV9	TRBJ1-3	NA	NA	TGTGCCAGCAGCGTAGGAAGGAGTGGAAACACCATATATTTT	CASSVGRSGNTIYF
TRBV7-3	TRBJ2-1	NA	NA	TGTGCCAGCAGCCCGGGACTTGGCCTCTACAATGAGCAGTTCTTC	CASSPGLGLYNEQFF
TRBV6-1	TRBJ2-7	NA	NA	TGTGCCAGCAGTGAAAACCGCGCCTACGAGCAGTACTTC	CASSENRAYEQYF
TRBV2	TRBJ2-2	TRBD2	NA	TGTGCCAGCAGTTGGCTAGCGGGGGTTGCCGGGGAGCTGTTTTTT	CASSWLAGVAGELFF
TRBV2	TRBJ2-1	NA	NA	TGTGCCAGCACCTCTTGGGGTAGCTCGAATGAGCAGTTCTTC	CASTSWGSSNEQFF
TRBV2	TRBJ2-7	NA	NA	TGTGCCAGCCAAGTCCTATACGAGCAGTACTTC	CASQVLYEQYF
TRBV7-9	TRBJ1-2	NA	NA	TGTGCCAGCAGCCGGGATGGCTACACCTTC	CASSRDGYTF
TRBV6-6	TRBJ1-5	TRBD1	NA	TGTGCCAGCAGTTACCGGGACAGGTTGGGCAATCAGCCCCAGCATTTT	CASSYRDRLGNQPQHF
TRBV4-1	TRBJ1-3	TRBD1	NA	TGCGCCAGCAGCCAAGGAGGGACAGTTCGAAACACCATATATTTT	CASSQGGTVRNTIYF
TRBV30	TRBJ1-3	NA	NA	TGTGCCTGGAGTAGGGCAGGGACGATCTCTGGAAACACCATATATTTT	CAWSRAGTISGNTIYF
TRBV27	TRBJ2-4	NA	NA	TGTGCCAGCAGTTTAGACCGCAGAAACATTCAGTACTTC	CASSLDRRNIQYF
TRBV4-1	TRBJ2-1	NA	NA	TGCGCCAGCAGCCTGCAAGACAGAGACAATGAGCAGTTCTTC	CASSLQDRDNEQFF
TRBV6-6	TRBJ1-5	TRBD1	NA	TGTGCCAGCACCGGACAGGGGGAGCCCCAGCATTTT	CASTGQGEPQHF
TRBV5-5	TRBJ2-1	TRBD1	NA	TGTGCCAGCAGCCCTCCGACAGGGGCCTTTTACAATGAGCAGTTCTTC	CASSPPTGAFYNEQFF
TRBV6-5	TRBJ2-5	NA	NA	TGTGCCAGCAGTTACGGAGAGACCCAGTACTTC	CASSYGETQYF